This T cell receptor beta chain derives from a study of T-cell memory formation after mild COVID-19. Overall study: TCR clustering was largely donor specific. Study-level findings and limits: Prior to infection, memory already included some responding clones, suggesting cross-reactive memory joined. In second-wave clones peaking day 37, SARS-CoV-2 specificity remained unconfirmed.

A remark on this clonotype: What it recognizes is unknown.

Amplification by 5'RACE using constant-segment primers produced TCR alpha and TCR beta cDNA libraries that carried sample barcodes and UMIs. Each CDR3 protein gets one entry after TCRdb re-called the 5' RACE reads with MiXCR. The repertoire holds around 370,000 distinct CDR3 sequences, with around 21% as singletons. V was cut by 1 base and J by 0 bases, with 9 bases left in between. CDR3 length: 15 amino acids. Germline V lookup: CDR1 KGHSH, CDR2 LQKENI. The rearrangement joins TRBV18 to TRBJ1-2; D is undetermined. The origin of this receptor is an adult woman who had mild COVID-19 (a few samples of this study predate the infection). Cell type and time point are not known. Input material: PBMCs or a T cell subset sorted from them (not recorded which). The CDR3: CASSPRQLTNYGYTF. DNA for the CDR3: TGTGCCAGCTCACCACGGCAGTTGACTAACTATGGCTACACCTTC.